This paragraph reports one T cell receptor beta chain. V trimming: 1 base; J trimming: 4 bases; junction bases outside the gene matches: 3. Germline values: CDR1 SNHLY, CDR2 FYNNEI. The CDR3 length is 15 residues. The PCR ran on 60 Vbeta and 13 Jbeta primers. Assay: immunoSEQ multiplex PCR; the TCRdb copy retains only in-frame clones and omits some. This sample has 90,000 to 120,000 clones, with less than 75% found just once. This record comes from a study of cytomegalovirus exposure and HLA in healthy donors. V usage is TRBV2 and J usage is TRBJ2-3, with 9 bases matching TRBD2. This sequence originates from a man aged 40-49 years in good health and CMV-seropositive. The specimen was PBMCs. CDR3 nucleotide sequence: TGTGCCAGCAGTGAAGAGACTAGCGGTTCAGATACGCAGTATTTT. Amino acids: CASSEETSGSDTQYF.